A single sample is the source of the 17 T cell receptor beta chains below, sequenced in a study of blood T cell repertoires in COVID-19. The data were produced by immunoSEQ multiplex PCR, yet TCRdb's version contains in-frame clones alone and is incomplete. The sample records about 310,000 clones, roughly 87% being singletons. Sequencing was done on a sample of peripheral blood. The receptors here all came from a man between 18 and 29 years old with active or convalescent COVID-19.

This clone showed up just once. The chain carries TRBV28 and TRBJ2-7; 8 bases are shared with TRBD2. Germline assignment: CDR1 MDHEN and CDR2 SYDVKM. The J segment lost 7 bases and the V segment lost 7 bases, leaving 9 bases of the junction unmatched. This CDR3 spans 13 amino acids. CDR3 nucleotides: TGTGCCAGCAAGAACCCTGGGACTAGAGAGCAGTACTTC. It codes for CASKNPGTREQYF.

The CDR3 protein is CASRFGQGRGNGSPLHF. As DNA, the CDR3 is TGTGCCAGCAGATTCGGACAGGGGAGGGGAAACGGCTCACCCCTCCACTTT. The rearrangement links TRBV2 to TRBJ1-6; 9 bases match TRBD1. The CDR3 loop spans 17 amino acids. The germline V gene has CDR1 SNHLY and CDR2 FYNNEI. After removal of 6 bases from V and 10 bases from J, the junction contained 16 bases not matched to a gene.

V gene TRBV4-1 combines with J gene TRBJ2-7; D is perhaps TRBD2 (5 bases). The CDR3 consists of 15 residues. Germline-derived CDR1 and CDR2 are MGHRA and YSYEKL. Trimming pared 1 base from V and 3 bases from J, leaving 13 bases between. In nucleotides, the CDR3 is TGCGCCAGCAGCCAAGGGGCGGGCTTTTTCTACGAGCAGTACTTC. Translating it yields CASSQGAGFFYEQYF.

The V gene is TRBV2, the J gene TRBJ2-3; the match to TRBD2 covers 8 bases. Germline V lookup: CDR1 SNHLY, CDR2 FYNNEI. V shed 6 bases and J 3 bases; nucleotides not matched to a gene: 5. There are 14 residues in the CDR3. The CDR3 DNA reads TGTGCCAGCAGAGATAGCGGGGAGACAGATACGCAGTATTTT. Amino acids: CASRDSGETDTQYF.

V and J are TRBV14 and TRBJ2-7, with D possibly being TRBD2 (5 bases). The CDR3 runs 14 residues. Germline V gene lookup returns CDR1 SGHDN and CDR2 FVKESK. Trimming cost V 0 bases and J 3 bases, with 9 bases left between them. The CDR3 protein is CASSQESGDYEQYF. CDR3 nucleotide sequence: TGTGCCAGCAGCCAAGAGAGCGGAGACTACGAGCAGTACTTC.

CDR3 amino acids: CAISELGQKNSPLHF. The CDR3 bases are TGTGCCATCAGTGAGTTGGGACAGAAAAATTCACCCCTCCACTTT. The genes are TRBV10-3 and TRBJ1-6; 7 bases map to TRBD1. V lost 1 base and J lost 7; bases outside the gene matches: 4. The germline gives CDR1 ENHRY, CDR2 SYGVKD. This CDR3 comprises 15 residues.

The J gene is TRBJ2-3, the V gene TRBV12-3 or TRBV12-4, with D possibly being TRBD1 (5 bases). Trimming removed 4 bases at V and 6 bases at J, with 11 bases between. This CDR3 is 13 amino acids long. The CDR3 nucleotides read TGTGCCAGCAGTTATGAACAGGCGGATACGCAGTATTTT. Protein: CASSYEQADTQYF.

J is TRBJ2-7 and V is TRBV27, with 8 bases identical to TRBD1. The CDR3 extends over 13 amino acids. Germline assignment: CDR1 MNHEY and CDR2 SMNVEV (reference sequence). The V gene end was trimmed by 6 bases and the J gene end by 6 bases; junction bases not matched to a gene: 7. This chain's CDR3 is CASRYRGASEQYF. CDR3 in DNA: TGTGCCAGCAGATACAGGGGGGCCTCCGAGCAGTACTTC.

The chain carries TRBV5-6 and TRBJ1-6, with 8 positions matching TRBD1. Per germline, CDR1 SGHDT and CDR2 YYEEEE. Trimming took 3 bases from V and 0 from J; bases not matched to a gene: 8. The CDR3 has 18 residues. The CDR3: CASSSPAGQDSYNSPLHF. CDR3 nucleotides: TGTGCCAGCAGCTCCCCTGCGGGACAGGACTCCTATAATTCACCCCTCCACTTT.

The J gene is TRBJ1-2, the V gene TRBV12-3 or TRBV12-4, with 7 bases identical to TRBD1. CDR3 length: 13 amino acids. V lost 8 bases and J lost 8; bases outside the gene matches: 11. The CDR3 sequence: CASRDSQVGGYTF. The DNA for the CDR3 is TGTGCCAGCCGGGACAGCCAAGTTGGAGGCTACACCTTC.

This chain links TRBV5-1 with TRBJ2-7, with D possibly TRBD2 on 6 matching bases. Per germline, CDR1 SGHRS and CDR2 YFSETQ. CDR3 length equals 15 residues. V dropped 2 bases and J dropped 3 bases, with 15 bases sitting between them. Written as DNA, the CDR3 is TGCGCCAGCAGCTTACAAGGCGGAGGGAGCTACGAGCAGTACTTC. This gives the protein CASSLQGGGSYEQYF. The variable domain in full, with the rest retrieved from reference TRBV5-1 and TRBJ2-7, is KAGVTQTPRYLIKTRGQQVTLSCSPISGHRSVSWYQQTPGQGLQFLFEYFSETQRNKGNFPGRFSGRQFSNSRSEMNVSTLELGDSALYLCASSLQGGGSYEQYFGPGTRLTVT.

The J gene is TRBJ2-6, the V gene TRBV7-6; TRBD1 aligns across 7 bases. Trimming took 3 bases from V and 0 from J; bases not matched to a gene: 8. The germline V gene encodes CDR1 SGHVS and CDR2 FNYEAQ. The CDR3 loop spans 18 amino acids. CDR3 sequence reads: CASSFRQGDNSGANVLTF. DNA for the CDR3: TGTGCCAGCAGCTTTCGACAGGGCGACAACTCTGGGGCCAACGTCCTGACTTTC.

CDR3 loop: CASTRRGYSNQPQHF. The DNA for the CDR3 is TGTGCCAGTACCCGGCGGGGGTATAGCAATCAGCCCCAGCATTTT. This chain links TRBV19 with TRBJ1-5, with D perhaps matching TRBD1 (5 bases). The CDR3 covers 15 residues. The V gene's germline CDR1 is LNHDA and CDR2 SQIVND (reference sequence). The germline V and J ends were trimmed by 7 bases and 0 bases, with 13 bases remaining between them. The full variable domain, rest sourced from reference TRBV19 and TRBJ1-5, is DGGITQSPKYLFRKEGQNVTLSCEQNLNHDAMYWYRQDPGQGLRLIYYSQIVNDFQKGDIAEGYSVSREKKESFPLTVTSAQKNPTAFYLCASTRRGYSNQPQHFGDGTRLSIL.

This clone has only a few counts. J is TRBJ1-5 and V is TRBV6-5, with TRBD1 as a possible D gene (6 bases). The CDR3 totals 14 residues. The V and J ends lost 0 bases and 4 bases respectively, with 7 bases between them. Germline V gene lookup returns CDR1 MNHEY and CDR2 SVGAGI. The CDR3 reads CASSYSRGNQPQHF. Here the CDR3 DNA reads TGTGCCAGCAGTTACTCGAGGGGGAATCAGCCCCAGCATTTT.

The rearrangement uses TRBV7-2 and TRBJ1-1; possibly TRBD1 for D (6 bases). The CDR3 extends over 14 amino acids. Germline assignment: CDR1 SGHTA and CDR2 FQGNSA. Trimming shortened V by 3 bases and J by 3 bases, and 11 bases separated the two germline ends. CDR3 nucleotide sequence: TGTGCCAGCAGCTTTACAGGGTTCGACACTGAAGCTTTCTTT. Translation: CASSFTGFDTEAFF.

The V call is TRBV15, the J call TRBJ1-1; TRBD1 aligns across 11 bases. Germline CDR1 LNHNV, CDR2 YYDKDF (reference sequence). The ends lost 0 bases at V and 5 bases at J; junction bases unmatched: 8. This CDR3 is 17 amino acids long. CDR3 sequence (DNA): TGTGCCACCAGCAGAGAGGGGACAGGGGGGCGCAGAACTGAAGCTTTCTTT. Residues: CATSREGTGGRRTEAFF.

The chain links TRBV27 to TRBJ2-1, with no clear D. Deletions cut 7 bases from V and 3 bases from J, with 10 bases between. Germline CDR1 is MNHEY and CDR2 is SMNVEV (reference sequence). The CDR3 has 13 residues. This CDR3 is CASTSPFYNEQFF. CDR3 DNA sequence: TGTGCCAGCACTTCCCCCTTCTACAATGAGCAGTTCTTC.